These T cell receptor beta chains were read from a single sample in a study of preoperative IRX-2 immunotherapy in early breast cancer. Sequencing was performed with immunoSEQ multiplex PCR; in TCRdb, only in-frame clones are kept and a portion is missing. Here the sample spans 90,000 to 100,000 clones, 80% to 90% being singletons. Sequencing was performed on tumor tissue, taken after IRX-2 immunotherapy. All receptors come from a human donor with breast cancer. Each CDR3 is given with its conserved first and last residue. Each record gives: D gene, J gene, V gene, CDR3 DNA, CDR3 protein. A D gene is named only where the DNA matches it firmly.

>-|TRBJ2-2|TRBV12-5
TGTGCCAGTGCGGGCGCCGGGGAGCTGTTTTTT
CASAGAGELFF
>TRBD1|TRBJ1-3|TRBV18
TGTGCCAGCTCACCGGGACAGGGGTCTGGAAACACCATATATTTT
CASSPGQGSGNTIYF
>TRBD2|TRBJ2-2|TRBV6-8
TGTGCCATCAGGGCCAGCGGGGCGTCTGGGGAGCTGTTTTTT
CAIRASGASGELFF
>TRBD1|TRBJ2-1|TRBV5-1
TGCGCCAGCAGCTTGGACAGGGGAAGGCACAATGAGCAGTTCTTC
CASSLDRGRHNEQFF
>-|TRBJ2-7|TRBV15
TGTGCCACCAGCAGTTCGGGACACCGCTACGAGCAGTACTTC
CATSSSGHRYEQYF
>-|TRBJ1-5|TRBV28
TGTGCCAGCAGTTTAAGTACAGGGTCATACACTCAGCCCCAGCATTTT
CASSLSTGSYTQPQHF
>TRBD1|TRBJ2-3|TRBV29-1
TGCAGCGTTGAAGGCAAGGGGGCAGGCGGCACAGATACGCAGTATTTT
CSVEGKGAGGTDTQYF
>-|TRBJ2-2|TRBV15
TGTGCCACCAGCTCAAGCAGGGGCCGGACCGGGGAGCTGTTTTTT
CATSSSRGRTGELFF
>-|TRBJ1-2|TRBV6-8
TGTGCCAGCAGGAGACTGAACTATGGCTACACCTTC
CASRRLNYGYTF
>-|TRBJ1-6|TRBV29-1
TGCAGCCCAGAATGGGAGTTATCACCCCTCCACTTT
CSPEWELSPLHF
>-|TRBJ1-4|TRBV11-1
TGTGCCAGCAGCTTAGATCTGGTCAGGGGCAATGAAAAACTGTTTTTT
CASSLDLVRGNEKLFF